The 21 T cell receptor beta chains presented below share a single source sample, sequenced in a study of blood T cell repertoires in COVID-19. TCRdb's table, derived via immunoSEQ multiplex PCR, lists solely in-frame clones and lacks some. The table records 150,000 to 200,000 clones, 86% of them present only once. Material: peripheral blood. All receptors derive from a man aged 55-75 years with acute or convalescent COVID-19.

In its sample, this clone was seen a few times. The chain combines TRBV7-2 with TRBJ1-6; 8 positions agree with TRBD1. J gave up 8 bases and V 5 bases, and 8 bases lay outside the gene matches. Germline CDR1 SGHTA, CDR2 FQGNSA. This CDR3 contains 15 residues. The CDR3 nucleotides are TGTGCCAGCAGCCCGCGGACAGGGTCAGATTCACCCCTCCACTTT. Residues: CASSPRTGSDSPLHF.

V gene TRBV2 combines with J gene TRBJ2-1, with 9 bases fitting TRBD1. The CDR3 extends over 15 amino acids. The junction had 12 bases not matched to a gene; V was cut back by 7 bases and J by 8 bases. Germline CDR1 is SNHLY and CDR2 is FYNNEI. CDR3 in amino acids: CASNRLRDRDHEQFF. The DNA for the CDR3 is TGTGCCAGCAATAGGCTCCGGGACAGGGATCATGAGCAGTTCTTC. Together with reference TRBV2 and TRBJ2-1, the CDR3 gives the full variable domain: EPEVTQTPSHQVTQMGQEVILRCVPISNHLYFYWYRQILGQKVEFLVSFYNNEISEKSEIFDDQFSVERPDGSNFTLKIRSTKLEDSAMYFCASNRLRDRDHEQFFGPGTRLTVL.

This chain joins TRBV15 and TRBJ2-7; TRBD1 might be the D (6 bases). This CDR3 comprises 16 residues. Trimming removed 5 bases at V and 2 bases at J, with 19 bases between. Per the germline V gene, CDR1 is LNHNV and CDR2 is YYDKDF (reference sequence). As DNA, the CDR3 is TGTGCCACCAGCGAGGGGCCCGGGACACCACCCTACGAGCAGTACTTC. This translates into CATSEGPGTPPYEQYF.

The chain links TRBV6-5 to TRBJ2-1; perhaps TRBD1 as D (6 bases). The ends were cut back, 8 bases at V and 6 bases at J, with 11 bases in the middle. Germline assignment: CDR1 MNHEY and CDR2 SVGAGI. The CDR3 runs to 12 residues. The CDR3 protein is CASRNRANEQFF. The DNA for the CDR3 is TGTGCCAGCCGGAACAGGGCCAATGAGCAGTTCTTC.

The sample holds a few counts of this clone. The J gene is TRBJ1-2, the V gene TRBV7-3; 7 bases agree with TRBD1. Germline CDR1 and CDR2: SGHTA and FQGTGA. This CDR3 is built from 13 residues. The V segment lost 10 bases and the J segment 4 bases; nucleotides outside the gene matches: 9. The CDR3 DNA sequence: TGTGCCACGAGGGGGCAGGGGAGCTATGGCTACACCTTC. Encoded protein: CATRGQGSYGYTF.

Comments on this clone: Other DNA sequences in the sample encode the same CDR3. CDR3 nucleotides: TGCGCCAGCAGCCTACAGGGGGACTATGGCTACACCTTC. Amino acids: CASSLQGDYGYTF. J is TRBJ1-2 and V is TRBV5-1; the match to TRBD1 covers 8 bases. Germline values: CDR1 SGHRS, CDR2 YFSETQ. J lost 3 bases, V lost 4 bases, and 2 bases had no gene match. The CDR3 is made up of 13 amino acids.

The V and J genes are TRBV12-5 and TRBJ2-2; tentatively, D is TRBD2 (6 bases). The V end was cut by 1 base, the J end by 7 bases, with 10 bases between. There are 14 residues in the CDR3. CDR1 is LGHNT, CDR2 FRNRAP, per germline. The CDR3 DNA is TGTGCTAGTGGTTTGGCCGGGAGTAACGGGGAGCTGTTTTTT. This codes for CASGLAGSNGELFF. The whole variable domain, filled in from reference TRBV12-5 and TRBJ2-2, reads DARVTQTPRHKVTEMGQEVTMRCQPILGHNTVFWYRQTMMQGLELLAYFRNRAPLDDSGMPKDRFSAEMPDATLATLKIQPSEPRDSAVYFCASGLAGSNGELFFGEGSRLTVL.

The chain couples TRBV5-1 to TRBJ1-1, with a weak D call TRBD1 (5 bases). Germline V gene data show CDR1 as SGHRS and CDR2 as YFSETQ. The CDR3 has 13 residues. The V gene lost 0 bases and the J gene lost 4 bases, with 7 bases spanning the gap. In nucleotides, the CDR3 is TGCGCCAGCAGCTTGGCCAGGGCCACTGAAGCTTTCTTT. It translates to CASSLARATEAFF.

CDR3 in DNA: TGCGCCAGCAGCCGGGGACAGCCTAATGAAAAACTGTTTTTT. Amino acids: CASSRGQPNEKLFF. The chain uses TRBV5-1 and TRBJ1-4; 7 nucleotides align to TRBD1. V dropped 4 bases and J dropped 3; count of bases not matched to a gene: 3. The CDR3 has 14 amino acids. Germline lookup yields CDR1 SGHRS and CDR2 YFSETQ. The full variable domain, rest sourced from reference TRBV5-1 and TRBJ1-4, is KAGVTQTPRYLIKTRGQQVTLSCSPISGHRSVSWYQQTPGQGLQFLFEYFSETQRNKGNFPGRFSGRQFSNSRSEMNVSTLELGDSALYLCASSRGQPNEKLFFGSGTQLSVL.

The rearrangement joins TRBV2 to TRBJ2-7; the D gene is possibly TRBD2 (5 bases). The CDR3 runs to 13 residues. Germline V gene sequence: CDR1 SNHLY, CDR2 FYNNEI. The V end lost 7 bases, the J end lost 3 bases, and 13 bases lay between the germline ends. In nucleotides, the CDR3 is TGTGCCAGCATGAGGGCGATGGACTACGAGCAGTACTTC. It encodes CASMRAMDYEQYF.

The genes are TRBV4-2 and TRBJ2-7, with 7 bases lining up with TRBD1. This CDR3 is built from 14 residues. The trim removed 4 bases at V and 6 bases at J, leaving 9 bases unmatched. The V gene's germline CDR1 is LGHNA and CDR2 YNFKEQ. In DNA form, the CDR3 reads TGTGCCAGCAGCCCTACTAATGACAGGGCCGAGCAGTACTTC. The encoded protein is CASSPTNDRAEQYF.

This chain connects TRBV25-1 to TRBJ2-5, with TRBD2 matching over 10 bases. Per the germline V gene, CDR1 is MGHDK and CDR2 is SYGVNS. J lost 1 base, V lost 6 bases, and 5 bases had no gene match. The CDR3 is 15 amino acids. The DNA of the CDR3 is TGTGCCAGCAGCCCGATAGCGGGAGGCCAAGAGACCCAGTACTTC. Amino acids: CASSPIAGGQETQYF.

CDR3 coding DNA: TGTGCCAGCAGTCCACCACAGGGGGCTAACTATGGCTACACCTTC. It codes for CASSPPQGANYGYTF. The chain combines TRBV6-5 with TRBJ1-2; 8 bases align to TRBD1. The CDR3 totals 15 residues. The J segment lost 0 bases and the V segment lost 5 bases, leaving 5 bases of the junction unmatched. Germline CDR1 is MNHEY and CDR2 is SVGAGI.

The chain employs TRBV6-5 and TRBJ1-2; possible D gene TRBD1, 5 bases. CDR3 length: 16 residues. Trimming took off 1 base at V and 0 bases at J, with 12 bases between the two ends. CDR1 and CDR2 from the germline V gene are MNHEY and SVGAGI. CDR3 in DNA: TGTGCCAGCAGTTACTTGGGGGGGAGCCCTAACTATGGCTACACCTTC. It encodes CASSYLGGSPNYGYTF.

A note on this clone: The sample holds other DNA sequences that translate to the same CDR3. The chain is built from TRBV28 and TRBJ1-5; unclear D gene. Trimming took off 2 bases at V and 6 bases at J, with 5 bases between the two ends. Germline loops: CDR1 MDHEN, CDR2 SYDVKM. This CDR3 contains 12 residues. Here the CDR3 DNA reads TGTGCCAGCAGTTTACCCGGTCAGCCCCAGCATTTT. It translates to CASSLPGQPQHF.

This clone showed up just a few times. The DNA of the CDR3 is TGCGCCAGCAGCCGCACTACCGCTGGAGGAAACACCATATATTTT. Protein: CASSRTTAGGNTIYF. The chain recombines TRBV5-1 with TRBJ1-3; D is unclear. V lost 4 bases and J lost 4, with 15 bases in between. The V gene's germline CDR1 is SGHRS and CDR2 YFSETQ. The CDR3 is 15 amino acids. Combining the CDR3 with reference TRBV5-1 and TRBJ1-3 gives the whole variable domain KAGVTQTPRYLIKTRGQQVTLSCSPISGHRSVSWYQQTPGQGLQFLFEYFSETQRNKGNFPGRFSGRQFSNSRSEMNVSTLELGDSALYLCASSRTTAGGNTIYFGEGSWLTVV.

The CDR3 spells CASSLKDGTGVEQFF. As DNA, the CDR3 is TGTGCCAGCAGCTTGAAGGACGGGACAGGGGTTGAGCAGTTCTTC. The V gene is TRBV5-4, the J gene TRBJ2-1, with 10 bases matching TRBD1. V was pared by 1 base and J by 9 bases, with 7 bases of the junction left unmatched. Germline V CDR1 and CDR2: SGHNT, YYREEE (reference sequence). CDR3 length: 15 residues.

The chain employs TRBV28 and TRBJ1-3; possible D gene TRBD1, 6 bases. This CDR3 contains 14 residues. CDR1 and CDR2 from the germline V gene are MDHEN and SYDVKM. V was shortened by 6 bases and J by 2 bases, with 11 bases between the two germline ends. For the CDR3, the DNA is TGTGCCAGCAGCCCCAGGGGCGCTGGAAACACCATATATTTT. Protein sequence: CASSPRGAGNTIYF.

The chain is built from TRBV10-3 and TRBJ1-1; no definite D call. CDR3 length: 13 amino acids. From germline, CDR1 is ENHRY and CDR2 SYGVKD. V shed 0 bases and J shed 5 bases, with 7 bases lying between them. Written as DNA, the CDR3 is TGTGCCATCAGTGAGTCGATCGAGACTGAAGCTTTCTTT. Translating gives CAISESIETEAFF.

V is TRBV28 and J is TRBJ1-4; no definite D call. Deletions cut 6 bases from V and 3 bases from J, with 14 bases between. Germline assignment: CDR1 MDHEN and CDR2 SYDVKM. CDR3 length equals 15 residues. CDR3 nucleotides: TGTGCCAGCAGCCTACTCGAGGTGGCTAATGAAAAACTGTTTTTT. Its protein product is CASSLLEVANEKLFF.

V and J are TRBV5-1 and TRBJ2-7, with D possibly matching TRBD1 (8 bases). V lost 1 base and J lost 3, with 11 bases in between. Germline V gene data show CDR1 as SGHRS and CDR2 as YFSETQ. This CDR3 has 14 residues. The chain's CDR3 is CASSLTGGDYEQYF. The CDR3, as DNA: TGCGCCAGCAGCTTGACAGGGGGGGACTACGAGCAGTACTTC. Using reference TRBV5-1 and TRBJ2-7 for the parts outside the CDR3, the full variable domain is KAGVTQTPRYLIKTRGQQVTLSCSPISGHRSVSWYQQTPGQGLQFLFEYFSETQRNKGNFPGRFSGRQFSNSRSEMNVSTLELGDSALYLCASSLTGGDYEQYFGPGTRLTVT.